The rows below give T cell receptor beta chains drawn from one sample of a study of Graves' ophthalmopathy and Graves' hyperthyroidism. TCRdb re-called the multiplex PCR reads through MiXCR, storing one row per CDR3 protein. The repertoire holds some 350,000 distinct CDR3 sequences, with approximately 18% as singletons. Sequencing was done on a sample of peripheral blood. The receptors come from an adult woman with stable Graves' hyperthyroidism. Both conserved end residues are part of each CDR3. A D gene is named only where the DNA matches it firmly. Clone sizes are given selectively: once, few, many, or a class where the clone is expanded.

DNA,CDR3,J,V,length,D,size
TGTGCCAGCAGTTTGGAGACAATGAACACTGAAGCTTTCTTT,CASSLETMNTEAFF,TRBJ1-1,TRBV12-3/TRBV12-4,14,.,.
TGTGCCAGCAGTCCCCGGAGCGCTGAAGCTTTCTTT,CASSPRSAEAFF,TRBJ1-1,TRBV6-1,12,.,many
TGTGCCAGCAGTGCCGCCCGGAGGACCCAGTACTTC,CASSAARRTQYF,TRBJ2-5,TRBV12-3/TRBV12-4,12,.,many
TGTGCCAGCAGTACAGCGGGTCGCGTGAGCTACGAGCAGTACTTC,CASSTAGRVSYEQYF,TRBJ2-7,TRBV27,15,.,many
TGTGCCAGCAGTATCAGCGGGACTGAAGCTTTCTTT,CASSISGTEAFF,TRBJ1-1,TRBV6-1,12,.,many
TGTGCCAGCAGCCAAGCCGTCGCATGGACTGCCGAATACGAGCAGTACTTC,CASSQAVAWTAEYEQYF,TRBJ2-7,TRBV14,17,.,many
TGTGCCAGCAGCATCACAGGGGTAAGGAACACTGAAGCTTTCTTT,CASSITGVRNTEAFF,TRBJ1-1,TRBV11-2,15,TRBD1,.
TGTGCCAACAGCCCCCCAGGCAGGGGCATGAACACTGAAGCTTTCTTT,CANSPPGRGMNTEAFF,TRBJ1-1,TRBV9,16,.,many
TGTGCCACCAGCCTAAGGGCCCTCACCCTCCCTGGGGCCAACGTCCTGACTTTC,CATSLRALTLPGANVLTF,TRBJ2-6,TRBV15,18,.,few
TGTGCCAGCGGGGATCAGGTCTACGAGCAGTACTTC,CASGDQVYEQYF,TRBJ2-7,TRBV28,12,.,many
TGTGCCAGCAGTTTATGGGAGGGGGACGAGCAGTACTTC,CASSLWEGDEQYF,TRBJ2-7,TRBV12-3/TRBV12-4,13,.,many
TGTGCCAGCAGCTTTCCCCAGAGCGGGACGGAAGTCCGGCTCTACGAGCAGTACTTC,CASSFPQSGTEVRLYEQYF,TRBJ2-7,TRBV7-8,19,TRBD2,many
TGTGCCAGCAGTACCGGCAACAGGCCCCAGCATTTT,CASSTGNRPQHF,TRBJ1-5,TRBV6-5,12,.,many
TGTGCCAGCAGTTCGACAGGGTACCAGCATTTT,CASSSTGYQHF,TRBJ1-5,TRBV28,11,TRBD1,many
TGTGCCAGCAGTTTATTTAGCAATGCCTACGAGCAGTACTTC,CASSLFSNAYEQYF,TRBJ2-7,TRBV27,14,.,many
TGCGCCAGCAGCTTGGACTTCACCGGGGAGCTGTTTTTT,CASSLDFTGELFF,TRBJ2-2,TRBV5-1,13,.,many
TGTGCCAGCAGCTTAGCGAGGGGACTAGCATCAGGTCGAGAGACCCAGTACTTC,CASSLARGLASGRETQYF,TRBJ2-5,TRBV7-8,18,TRBD2,many
TGCAGTGCTACTGGGGGGCTTGAGACCCAGTACTTC,CSATGGLETQYF,TRBJ2-5,TRBV20-1,12,.,.
TGTGCCAGCTCACCAATGAGGGGGGGATTTACCTACGAGCAGTACTTC,CASSPMRGGFTYEQYF,TRBJ2-7,TRBV18,16,.,.
TGTGCCAGCAGCACGCACAGGGGGCTCAACACTGAAGCTTTCTTT,CASSTHRGLNTEAFF,TRBJ1-1,TRBV7-9,15,TRBD1,many
TGTGCCAGCAGCCAACAGACAGGGCCTGGCTACACCTTC,CASSQQTGPGYTF,TRBJ1-2,TRBV7-8,13,TRBD1,.
TGTGCCAGCAGTATCGGTTTTTCCTATGGCTACACCTTC,CASSIGFSYGYTF,TRBJ1-2,TRBV12-3/TRBV12-4,13,.,many
TGTGCCAGCAGACGGACACAGAACACTGAAGCTTTCTTT,CASRRTQNTEAFF,TRBJ1-1,TRBV12-3/TRBV12-4,13,.,many
TGCAGCGTTGTGCCCCTAAGGGGAAATCCCTACGAGCAGTACTTC,CSVVPLRGNPYEQYF,TRBJ2-7,TRBV29-1,15,.,.
TGTGCCAGCTCACCACCGACAAAGTACGAGCAGTACTTC,CASSPPTKYEQYF,TRBJ2-7,TRBV18,13,.,few
TGTGCCACAAGACAGGGCGTAGCGGGAAACTCCTACGAGCAGTACTTC,CATRQGVAGNSYEQYF,TRBJ2-7,TRBV6-2/TRBV6-3,16,.,many
TGTGCCAGCAGTAACGGGGGGACGCAAGAGACCCAGTACTTC,CASSNGGTQETQYF,TRBJ2-5,TRBV2,14,TRBD2,many
TGTGCCAGCAGTTCCCTCCAGCGGGGGTACTACGAGCAGTACTTC,CASSSLQRGYYEQYF,TRBJ2-7,TRBV28,15,TRBD2,many
TGCGCCAGCAGCCAAGATCCGCGTTTCAGCTCTGGAAACACCACATATTTT,CASSQDPRFSSGNTTYF,TRBJ1-3,TRBV4-1,17,.,many
TGCAGTGCAGGGGCCCCCTACGAGCAGTACTTC,CSAGAPYEQYF,TRBJ2-7,TRBV20-1,11,.,many
TGTGCCAGCAGTGAACTCCCCGGGGGCAGGTTCGAGCAGTACTTC,CASSELPGGRFEQYF,TRBJ2-7,TRBV6-1,15,.,.
TGCGCCAGCAGCTTGGGGACAGGGAATAGGATGAACACTGAAGCTTTCTTT,CASSLGTGNRMNTEAFF,TRBJ1-1,TRBV5-1,17,TRBD1,many
TGTGCCTGGGGGAGACAGAGAGAGACCCAGTACTTC,CAWGRQRETQYF,TRBJ2-5,TRBV30,12,.,.